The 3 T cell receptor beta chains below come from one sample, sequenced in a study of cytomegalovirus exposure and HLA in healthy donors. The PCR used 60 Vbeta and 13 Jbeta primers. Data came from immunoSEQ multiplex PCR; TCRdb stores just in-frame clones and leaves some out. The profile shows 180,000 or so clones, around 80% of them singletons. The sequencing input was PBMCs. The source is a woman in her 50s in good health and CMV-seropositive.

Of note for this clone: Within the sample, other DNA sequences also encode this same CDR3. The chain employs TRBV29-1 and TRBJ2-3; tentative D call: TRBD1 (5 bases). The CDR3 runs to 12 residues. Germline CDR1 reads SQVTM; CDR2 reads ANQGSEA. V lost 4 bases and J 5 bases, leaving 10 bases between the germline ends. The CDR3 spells CSVGQGGDTQYF. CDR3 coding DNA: TGCAGCGTTGGTCAGGGTGGAGATACGCAGTATTTT.

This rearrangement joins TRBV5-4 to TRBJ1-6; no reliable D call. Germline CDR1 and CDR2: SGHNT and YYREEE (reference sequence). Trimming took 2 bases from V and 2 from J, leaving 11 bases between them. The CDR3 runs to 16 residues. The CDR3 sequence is CASSFNPSPYNSPLHF. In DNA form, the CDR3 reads TGTGCCAGCAGCTTTAACCCGAGCCCCTATAATTCACCCCTCCACTTT.

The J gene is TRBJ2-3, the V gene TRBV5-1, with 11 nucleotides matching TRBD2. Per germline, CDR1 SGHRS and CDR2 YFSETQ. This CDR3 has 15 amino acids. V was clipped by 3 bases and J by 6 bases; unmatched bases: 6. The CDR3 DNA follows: TGCGCCAGCAGCTCGATCCTAGCGGGGGGTGATACGCAGTATTTT. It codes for CASSSILAGGDTQYF. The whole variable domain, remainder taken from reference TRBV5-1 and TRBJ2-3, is KAGVTQTPRYLIKTRGQQVTLSCSPISGHRSVSWYQQTPGQGLQFLFEYFSETQRNKGNFPGRFSGRQFSNSRSEMNVSTLELGDSALYLCASSSILAGGDTQYFGPGTRLTVL.